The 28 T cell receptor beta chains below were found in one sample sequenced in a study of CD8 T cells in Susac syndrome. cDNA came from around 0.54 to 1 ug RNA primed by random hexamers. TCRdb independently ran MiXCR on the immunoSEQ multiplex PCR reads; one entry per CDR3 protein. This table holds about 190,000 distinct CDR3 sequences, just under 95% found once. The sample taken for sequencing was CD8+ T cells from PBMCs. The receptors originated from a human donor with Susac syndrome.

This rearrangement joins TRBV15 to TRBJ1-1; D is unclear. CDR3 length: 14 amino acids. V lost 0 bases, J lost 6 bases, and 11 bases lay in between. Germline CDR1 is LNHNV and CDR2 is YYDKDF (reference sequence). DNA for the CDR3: TGTGCCACCAGCAGAGATTTTGGGGTCGCTGAAGCTTTCTTT. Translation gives CATSRDFGVAEAFF.

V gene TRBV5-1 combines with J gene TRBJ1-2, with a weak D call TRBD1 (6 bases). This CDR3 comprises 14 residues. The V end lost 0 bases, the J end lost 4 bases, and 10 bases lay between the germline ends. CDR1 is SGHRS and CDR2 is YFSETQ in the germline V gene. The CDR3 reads CASSLATGLYGYTF. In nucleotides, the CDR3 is TGCGCCAGCAGCTTGGCCACAGGGCTCTATGGCTACACCTTC.

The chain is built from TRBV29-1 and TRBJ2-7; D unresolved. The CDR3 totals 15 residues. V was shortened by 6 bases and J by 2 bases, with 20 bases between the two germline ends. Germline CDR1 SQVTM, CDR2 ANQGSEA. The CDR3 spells CSVQDWAGATYEQYF. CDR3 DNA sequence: TGCAGCGTACAAGATTGGGCTGGAGCGACCTACGAGCAGTACTTC.

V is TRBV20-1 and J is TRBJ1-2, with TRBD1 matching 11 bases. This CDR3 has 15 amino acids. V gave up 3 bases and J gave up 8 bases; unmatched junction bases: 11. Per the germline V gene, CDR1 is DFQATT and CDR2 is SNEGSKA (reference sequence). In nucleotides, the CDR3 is TGCAGTGCTAGGGACCCGGGACAGGGGGTGGAAGGCTACACCTTC. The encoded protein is CSARDPGQGVEGYTF.

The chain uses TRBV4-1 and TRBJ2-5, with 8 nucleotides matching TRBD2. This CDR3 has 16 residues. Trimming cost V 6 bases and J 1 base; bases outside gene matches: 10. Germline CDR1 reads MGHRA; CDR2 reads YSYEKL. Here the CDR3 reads CASSPILAVGQETQYF. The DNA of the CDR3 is TGCGCCAGCAGTCCTATACTAGCGGTCGGCCAAGAGACCCAGTACTTC.

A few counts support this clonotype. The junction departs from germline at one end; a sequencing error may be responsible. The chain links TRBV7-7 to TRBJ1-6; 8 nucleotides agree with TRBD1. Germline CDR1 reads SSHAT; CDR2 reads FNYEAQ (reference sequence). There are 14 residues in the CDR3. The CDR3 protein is CASSLGQDNSPLHF. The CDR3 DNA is TGTGCTAGCAGCTTGGGACAGGATAATTCACCCCTCCACTTT.

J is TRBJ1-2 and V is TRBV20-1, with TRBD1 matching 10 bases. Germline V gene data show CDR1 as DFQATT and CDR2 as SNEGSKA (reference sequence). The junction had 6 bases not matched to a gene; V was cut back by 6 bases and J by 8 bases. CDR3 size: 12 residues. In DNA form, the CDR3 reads TGCAGTGCCACGACAGGGGGCAACGGCTACACCTTC. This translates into CSATTGGNGYTF.

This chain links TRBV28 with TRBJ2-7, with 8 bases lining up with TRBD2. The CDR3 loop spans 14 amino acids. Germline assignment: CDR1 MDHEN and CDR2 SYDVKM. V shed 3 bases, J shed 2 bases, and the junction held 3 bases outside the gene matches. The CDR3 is CASSFLAGPYEQYF. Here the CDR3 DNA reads TGTGCCAGCAGTTTTCTAGCGGGCCCCTACGAGCAGTACTTC.

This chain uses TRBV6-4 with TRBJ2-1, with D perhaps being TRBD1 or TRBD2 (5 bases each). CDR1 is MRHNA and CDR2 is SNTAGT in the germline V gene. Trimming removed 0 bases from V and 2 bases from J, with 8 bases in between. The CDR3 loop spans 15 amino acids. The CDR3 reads CASSDSGRPYNEQFF. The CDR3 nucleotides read TGTGCCAGCAGTGACTCGGGACGCCCCTACAATGAGCAGTTCTTC.

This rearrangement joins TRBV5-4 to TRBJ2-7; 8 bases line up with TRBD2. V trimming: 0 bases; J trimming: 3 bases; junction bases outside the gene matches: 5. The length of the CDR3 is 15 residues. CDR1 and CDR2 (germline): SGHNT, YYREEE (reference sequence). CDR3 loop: CASSLGFSGNYEQYF. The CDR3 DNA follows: TGTGCCAGCAGCTTGGGGTTTAGCGGGAACTACGAGCAGTACTTC.

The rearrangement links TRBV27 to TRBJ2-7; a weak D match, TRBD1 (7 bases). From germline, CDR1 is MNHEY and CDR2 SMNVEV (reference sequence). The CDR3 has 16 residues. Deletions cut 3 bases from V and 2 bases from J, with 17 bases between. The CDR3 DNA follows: TGTGCCAGCAGTTTTTCCAGGGGGGAAAGCACCTACGAGCAGTACTTC. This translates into CASSFSRGESTYEQYF.

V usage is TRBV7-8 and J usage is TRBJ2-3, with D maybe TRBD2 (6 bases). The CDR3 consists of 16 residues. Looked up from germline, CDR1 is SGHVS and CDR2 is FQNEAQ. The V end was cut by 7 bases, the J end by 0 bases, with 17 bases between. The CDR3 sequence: CASTPGLKASTDTQYF. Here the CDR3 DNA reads TGTGCCAGCACACCGGGACTTAAAGCTAGCACAGATACGCAGTATTTT. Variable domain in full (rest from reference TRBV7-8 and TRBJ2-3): GAGVSQSPRYKVAKRGQDVALRCDPISGHVSLFWYQQALGQGPEFLTYFQNEAQLDKSGLPSDRFFAERPEGSVSTLKIQRTQQEDSAVYLCASTPGLKASTDTQYFGPGTRLTVL.

CDR3: CASSQDSEEQFF. DNA of the CDR3: TGCGCCAGCAGCCAAGACTCGGAAGAGCAGTTCTTC. The chain uses TRBV4-1 and TRBJ2-1, with D hard to call. The V and J ends lost 0 bases and 10 bases respectively, with 7 bases between them. CDR3 length equals 12 residues. CDR1 is MGHRA, CDR2 YSYEKL, per germline.

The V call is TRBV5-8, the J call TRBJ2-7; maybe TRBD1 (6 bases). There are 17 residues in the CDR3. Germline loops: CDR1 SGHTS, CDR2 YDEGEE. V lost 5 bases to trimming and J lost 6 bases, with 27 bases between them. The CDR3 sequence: CASRRAHRVDSSGEQYF. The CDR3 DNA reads TGTGCCAGCAGGCGAGCGCACAGGGTAGATTCGTCGGGCGAGCAGTACTTC.

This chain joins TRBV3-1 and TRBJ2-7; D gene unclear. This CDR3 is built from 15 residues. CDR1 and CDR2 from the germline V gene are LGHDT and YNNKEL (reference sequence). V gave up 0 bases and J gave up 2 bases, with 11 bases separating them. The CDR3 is CASSQDDFLTYEQYF. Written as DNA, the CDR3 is TGTGCCAGCAGCCAAGACGATTTTTTAACCTACGAGCAGTACTTC.

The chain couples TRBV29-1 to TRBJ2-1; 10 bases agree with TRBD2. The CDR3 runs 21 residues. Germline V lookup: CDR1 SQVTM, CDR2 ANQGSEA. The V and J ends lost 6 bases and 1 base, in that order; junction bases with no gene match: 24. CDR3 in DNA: TGCAGCGTCCAAATTTTCGGGATAGCGGGAGGCGCCGATTTTTCCTACAATGAGCAGTTCTTC. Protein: CSVQIFGIAGGADFSYNEQFF.

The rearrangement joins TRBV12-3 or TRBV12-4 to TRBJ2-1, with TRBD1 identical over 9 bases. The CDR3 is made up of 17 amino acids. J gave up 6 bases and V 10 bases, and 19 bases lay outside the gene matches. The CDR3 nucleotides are TGTGCCATCACCCCGCAGGCTGGGACAGGGAAGATCAATGAGCAGTTCTTC. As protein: CAITPQAGTGKINEQFF.

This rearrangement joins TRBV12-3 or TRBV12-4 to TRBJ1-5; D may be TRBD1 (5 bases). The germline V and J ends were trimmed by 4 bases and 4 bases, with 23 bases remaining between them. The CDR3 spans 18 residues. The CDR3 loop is CASSSTPPRGRPNQPQHF. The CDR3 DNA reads TGTGCCAGCAGTTCGACACCCCCCCGGGGACGTCCAAATCAGCCCCAGCATTTT.

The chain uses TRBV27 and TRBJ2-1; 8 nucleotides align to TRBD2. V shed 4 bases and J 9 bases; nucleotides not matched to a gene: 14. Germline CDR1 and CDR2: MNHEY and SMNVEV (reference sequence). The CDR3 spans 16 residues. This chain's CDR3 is CASSSPSGGPYLEQFF. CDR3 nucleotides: TGTGCCAGCAGTTCGCCGAGCGGGGGCCCGTATCTTGAGCAGTTCTTC.

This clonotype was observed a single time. The CDR3 sequence: CASSPLSAGAYGYTF. The CDR3 region has the DNA TGTGCCAGCAGCCCCCTATCGGCAGGAGCTTATGGCTACACCTTC. This chain links TRBV6-5 with TRBJ1-2; D ambiguous. The CDR3 is made up of 15 amino acids. Germline V gene data show CDR1 as MNHEY and CDR2 as SVGAGI. V was cut by 6 bases and J by 5 bases, with 19 bases left in between.

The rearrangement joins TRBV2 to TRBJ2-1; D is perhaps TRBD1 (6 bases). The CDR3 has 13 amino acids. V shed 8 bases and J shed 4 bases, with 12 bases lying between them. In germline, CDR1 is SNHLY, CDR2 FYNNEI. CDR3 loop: CASDGTGYNEQFF. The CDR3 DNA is TGTGCCAGCGATGGAACAGGGTACAATGAGCAGTTCTTC.

The DNA for the CDR3 is TGCAGTGCTACCGACAATAACTATGGCTACACCTTC. Encoded protein: CSATDNNYGYTF. The chain couples TRBV20-1 to TRBJ1-2, with no clear D. Trimming stripped 4 bases from V and 1 base from J, with 7 bases between. Per germline, CDR1 DFQATT and CDR2 SNEGSKA (reference sequence). This CDR3 is built from 12 residues.

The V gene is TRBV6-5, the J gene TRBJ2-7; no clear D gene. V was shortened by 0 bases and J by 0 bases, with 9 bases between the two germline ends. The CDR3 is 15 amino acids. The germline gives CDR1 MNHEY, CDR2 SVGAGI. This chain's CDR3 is CASSYSRHSSYEQYF. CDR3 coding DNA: TGTGCCAGCAGTTACTCGAGGCACAGCTCCTACGAGCAGTACTTC.

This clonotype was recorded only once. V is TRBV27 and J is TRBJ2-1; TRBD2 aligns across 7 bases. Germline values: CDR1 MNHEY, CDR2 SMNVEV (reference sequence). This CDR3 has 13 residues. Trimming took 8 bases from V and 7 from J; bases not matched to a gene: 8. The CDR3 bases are TGTGCCAGCTGTCCGGGGAGGGCGAATGAGCAGTTCTTC. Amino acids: CASCPGRANEQFF.

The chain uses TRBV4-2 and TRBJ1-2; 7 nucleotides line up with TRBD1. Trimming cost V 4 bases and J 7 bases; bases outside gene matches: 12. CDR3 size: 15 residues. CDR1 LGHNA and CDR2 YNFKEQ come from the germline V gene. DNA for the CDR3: TGTGCCAGCAGCCCTGAAGAGCGACAGGGCGTTGGCTACACCTTC. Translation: CASSPEERQGVGYTF.

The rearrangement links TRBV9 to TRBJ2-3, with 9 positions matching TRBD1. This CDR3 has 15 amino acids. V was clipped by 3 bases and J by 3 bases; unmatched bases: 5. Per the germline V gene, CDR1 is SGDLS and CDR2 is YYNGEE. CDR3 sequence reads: CASSAGTGLTDTQYF. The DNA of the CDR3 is TGTGCCAGCAGCGCCGGGACAGGGTTGACAGATACGCAGTATTTT.

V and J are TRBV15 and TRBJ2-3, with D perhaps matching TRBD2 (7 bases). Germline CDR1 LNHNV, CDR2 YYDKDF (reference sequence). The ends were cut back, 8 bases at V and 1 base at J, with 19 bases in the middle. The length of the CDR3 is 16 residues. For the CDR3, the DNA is TGTGCCACCGGGGGGGGGAACAGGGCTCGCACAGATACGCAGTATTTT. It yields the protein CATGGGNRARTDTQYF.

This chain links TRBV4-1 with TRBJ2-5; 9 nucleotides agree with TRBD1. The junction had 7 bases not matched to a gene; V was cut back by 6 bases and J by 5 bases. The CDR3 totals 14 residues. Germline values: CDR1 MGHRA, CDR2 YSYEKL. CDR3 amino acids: CASSTGGVQETQYF. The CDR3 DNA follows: TGCGCCAGCAGTACAGGGGGCGTCCAGGAGACCCAGTACTTC.